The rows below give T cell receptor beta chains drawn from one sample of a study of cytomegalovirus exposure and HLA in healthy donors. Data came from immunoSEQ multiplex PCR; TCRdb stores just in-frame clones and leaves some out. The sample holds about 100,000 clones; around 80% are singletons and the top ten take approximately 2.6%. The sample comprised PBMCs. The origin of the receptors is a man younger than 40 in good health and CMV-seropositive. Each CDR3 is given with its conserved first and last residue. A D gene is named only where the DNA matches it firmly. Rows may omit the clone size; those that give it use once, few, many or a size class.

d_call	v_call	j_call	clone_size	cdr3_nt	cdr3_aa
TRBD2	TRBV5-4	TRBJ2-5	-	TGTGCCAGCAGCTTGGGGGCGGGGGTCTATCAAGAGACCCAGTACTTC	CASSLGAGVYQETQYF
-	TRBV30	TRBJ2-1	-	TGTGCCTGGAGTGTACTGGTTGGGCAAAATGAGCAGTTCTTC	CAWSVLVGQNEQFF
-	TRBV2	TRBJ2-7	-	TGTGCCAGCAGTGAAGGGGCAGGGGGGAACTACGAGCAGTACTTC	CASSEGAGGNYEQYF
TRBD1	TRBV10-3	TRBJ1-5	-	TGTGCCATCAGCGCCCGGGACAGCCCGTATCAGCCCCAGCATTTT	CAISARDSPYQPQHF
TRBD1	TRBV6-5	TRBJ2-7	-	TGTGCCAGCAGTTACTCGAAGGGGGCCTCTTCCTACGAGCAGTACTTC	CASSYSKGASSYEQYF
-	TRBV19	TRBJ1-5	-	TGTGCCAGCACCCAACAGGGAAAGGAGCAGCCCCAGCATTTT	CASTQQGKEQPQHF
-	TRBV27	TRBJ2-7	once	TGTGCCAGCAGTTTTGGCCTGTATGGCTACGAGCAGTACTTC	CASSFGLYGYEQYF
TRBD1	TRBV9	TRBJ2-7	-	TGTGCCAGCAGCGTAGAACCGGGACAGGGCTACAGCGAGCAGTACTTC	CASSVEPGQGYSEQYF
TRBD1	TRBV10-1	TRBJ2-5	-	TGCGCCAGCAGTGAAGGCTCGACAGGGCAGGAGACCCAGTACTTC	CASSEGSTGQETQYF
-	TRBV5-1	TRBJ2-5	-	TGCGCCAGCAGCTTGCAGGAAGAGACCCAGTACTTC	CASSLQEETQYF
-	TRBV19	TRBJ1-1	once	TGTGCCAGTAGGAGGACTGAGAACACTGAAGCTTTCTTT	CASRRTENTEAFF
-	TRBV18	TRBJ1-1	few	TGTGCCAGCTCACCACCTCCAGGGTGGAACACTGAAGCTTTCTTT	CASSPPPGWNTEAFF
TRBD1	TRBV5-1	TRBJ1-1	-	TGCGCCAGCAGCGCTTGGACAGGTAACACTGAAGCTTTCTTT	CASSAWTGNTEAFF
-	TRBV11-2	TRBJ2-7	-	TGTGCCAGCAGTGAGGGTTACGAGCAGTACTTC	CASSEGYEQYF
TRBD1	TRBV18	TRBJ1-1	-	TGTGCCAGCTCACTTCAGGGGGAGAACACTGAAGCTTTCTTT	CASSLQGENTEAFF
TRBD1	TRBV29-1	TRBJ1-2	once	TGCAGCGTAGAAAGGACAGGGGAAGGCTACACCTTC	CSVERTGEGYTF
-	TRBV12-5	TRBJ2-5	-	TGTGCTAGTGGTTTCCGAGAGACCCAGTACTTC	CASGFRETQYF
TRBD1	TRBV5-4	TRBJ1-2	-	TGTGCCAGCAGCAAACAGGGGGGTGGCTACACCTTC	CASSKQGGGYTF
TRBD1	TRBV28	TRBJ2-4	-	TGTGCCAGCAGTCCCTTAGGACAGGGTGGAAACATTCAGTACTTC	CASSPLGQGGNIQYF
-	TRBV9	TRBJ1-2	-	TGTGCCAGCAGCGTGGGGGCGACTAACTATGGCTACACCTTC	CASSVGATNYGYTF
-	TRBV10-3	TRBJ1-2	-	TGTGCCATCAGTGAGTCTACAGGGAGTGGCTACACCTTC	CAISESTGSGYTF
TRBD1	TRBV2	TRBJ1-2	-	TGTGCCAGCAGTGAGGGGGCCGGGACAGGGAATGGCTACACCTTC	CASSEGAGTGNGYTF